The clone carrying this TCR beta chain was counted ten times or more. The investigators amplified TCR beta CDR3 regions from RNA transcripts. During a first-round RT-PCR of the TCR CDR3, the HTBI primer set was used. Each CDR3 protein gets one entry after TCRdb re-called the multiplex PCR reads with MiXCR. The profile shows fewer than 650,000 distinct CDR3 sequences, approximately 15% of them singletons. The data stem from a study of T cells in Graves' hyperthyroidism and ophthalmopathy. The CDR3 sequence is 16 residues long. Germline lookup yields CDR1 KGHDR and CDR2 SFDVKD. The ends were cut back, 6 bases at V and 0 bases at J, with 14 bases in the middle.

V and J are TRBV24-1 and TRBJ1-5; D remains unclear. The sample taken for sequencing was blood. The sequence derives from a woman aged 40 to 49 with Graves' ophthalmopathy. The CDR3 spells CATSSSTLYSNQPQHF. CDR3 DNA sequence: TGTGCCACCAGTTCGAGTACCCTTTATAGCAATCAGCCCCAGCATTTT.